The T cell receptor beta chain described here comes from a study of cytomegalovirus exposure and HLA in healthy donors. Findings of the study overall: Many donors shared some public TCRs, even though most TCR sequences were rare.

A remark on this clone: Antigen: not known.

The donors comprised healthy bone marrow donors. Donors sampled were nominally healthy, though unrecorded immune exposures were likely. The germline CDR1 and CDR2 sequences are MNHEY and SVGAGI. The CDR3 totals 14 residues. Trimming shortened V by 2 bases and J by 2 bases, and 7 bases separated the two germline ends. The PCR contained 60 Vbeta and 13 Jbeta primers. Some clones are missing from TCRdb's copy, which holds only in-frame ones; the method was immunoSEQ multiplex PCR. This table has around 200,000 clones, around 70% appearing once. The sample was PBMCs. The receptor comes from a man aged 40-50 years in good health and CMV-seropositive. The chain carries TRBV6-5 and TRBJ1-3; D is uncertain. CDR3 in DNA: TGTGCCAGCAGTTACGGCACAGCTGGAAACACCATATATTTT. It is translated as CASSYGTAGNTIYF.